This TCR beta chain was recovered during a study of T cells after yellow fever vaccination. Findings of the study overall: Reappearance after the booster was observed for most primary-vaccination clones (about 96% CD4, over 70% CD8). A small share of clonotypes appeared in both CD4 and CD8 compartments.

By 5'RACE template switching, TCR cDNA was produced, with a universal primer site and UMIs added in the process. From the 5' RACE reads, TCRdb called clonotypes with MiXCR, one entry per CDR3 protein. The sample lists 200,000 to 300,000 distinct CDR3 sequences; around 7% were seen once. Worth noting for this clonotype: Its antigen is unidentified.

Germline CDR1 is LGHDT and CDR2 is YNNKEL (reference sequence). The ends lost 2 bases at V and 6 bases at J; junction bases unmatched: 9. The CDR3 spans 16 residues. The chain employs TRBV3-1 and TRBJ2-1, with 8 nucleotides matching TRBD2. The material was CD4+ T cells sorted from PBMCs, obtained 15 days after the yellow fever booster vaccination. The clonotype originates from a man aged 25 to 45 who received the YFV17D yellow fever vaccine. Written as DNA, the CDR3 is TGTGCCAGCAGCCAAAGAGGTAGCGGGACATTCAATGAGCAGTTCTTC. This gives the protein CASSQRGSGTFNEQFF.